The rows below give T cell receptor beta chains drawn from one sample of a study of blood T cells in healthy people across ages. TCRdb processed the 5' RACE reads anew with MiXCR; each CDR3 protein has one entry. The data contain around 1,800,000 distinct CDR3 sequences, around 40% of them seen just once; the ten biggest clones take up around 23%. What was sequenced was blood. All receptors derive from a human donor in good health. Both conserved end residues are part of each CDR3. The order of the fields is V gene, J gene, CDR3 length, clone size, D gene, CDR3 DNA, CDR3 protein. D genes are given only for firm matches. The size field is filled for only some rows; it gives once, few, many or a size class.

v_call: TRBV7-9
j_call: TRBJ2-7
cdr3_length: 15
clone_size: few
d_call: .
cdr3_nt: TGTGCCAGCGAATCGGGGGCGATCGGCTCCTACGAGCAGTACTTC
cdr3_aa: CASESGAIGSYEQYF

v_call: TRBV12-5
j_call: TRBJ2-1
cdr3_length: 14
clone_size: .
d_call: TRBD1
cdr3_nt: TGTGCTAGTGGTTTGTGGGTTGGACAGGGGGAGCAGTTCTTC
cdr3_aa: CASGLWVGQGEQFF

v_call: TRBV6-1
j_call: TRBJ2-5
cdr3_length: 14
clone_size: .
d_call: .
cdr3_nt: TGTGCCAGCAGCTCCTTTGACAGCTCGGAGGCCCAGTACTTC
cdr3_aa: CASSSFDSSEAQYF

v_call: TRBV29-1
j_call: TRBJ1-1
cdr3_length: 14
clone_size: few
d_call: .
cdr3_nt: TGCAGCGTTGAAGGGAGACTGAAGGAGACTGAAGCTTTCTTT
cdr3_aa: CSVEGRLKETEAFF

v_call: TRBV12-3/TRBV12-4
j_call: TRBJ1-2
cdr3_length: 13
clone_size: many
d_call: .
cdr3_nt: TGTGCCAGCAGCTTAGGCGGACCCTATGGCTACACCTTC
cdr3_aa: CASSLGGPYGYTF

v_call: TRBV4-2
j_call: TRBJ1-1
cdr3_length: 16
clone_size: .
d_call: .
cdr3_nt: TGTGCCAGCAGCCAAGATCGGGGGAGCAGGTACACTGAAGCTTTCTTT
cdr3_aa: CASSQDRGSRYTEAFF

v_call: TRBV5-1
j_call: TRBJ1-1
cdr3_length: 12
clone_size: .
d_call: TRBD1
cdr3_nt: TGCGCCAGCAGCGTAGACAGGGATCGCGCTTTCTTT
cdr3_aa: CASSVDRDRAFF

v_call: TRBV29-1
j_call: TRBJ2-5
cdr3_length: 15
clone_size: .
d_call: TRBD2
cdr3_nt: TGCAGCGTTGTCGGGGGGGGGAATACCCAAGAGACCCAGTACTTC
cdr3_aa: CSVVGGGNTQETQYF

v_call: TRBV7-9
j_call: TRBJ2-3
cdr3_length: 13
clone_size: .
d_call: .
cdr3_nt: TGTGCCAGCAGCTGGAACAGGGCAGATACGCAGTATTTT
cdr3_aa: CASSWNRADTQYF

v_call: TRBV2
j_call: TRBJ2-7
cdr3_length: 18
clone_size: few
d_call: .
cdr3_nt: TGTGCCAGCAGTGATCCGGGCAGCGGTAGGGTCTTTGGGTACGAGCAGTACTTC
cdr3_aa: CASSDPGSGRVFGYEQYF

v_call: TRBV6-2/TRBV6-3
j_call: TRBJ2-4
cdr3_length: 17
clone_size: .
d_call: TRBD1
cdr3_nt: TGTGCCAGCAGTTCCCGGGACAGGGACGGGATTAAAAACATTCAGTACTTC
cdr3_aa: CASSSRDRDGIKNIQYF

v_call: TRBV6-6
j_call: TRBJ2-7
cdr3_length: 14
clone_size: many
d_call: .
cdr3_nt: TGTGCCAGCAGTTACCCGGACCATTCCTACGAGCAGTACTTC
cdr3_aa: CASSYPDHSYEQYF

v_call: TRBV20-1
j_call: TRBJ1-2
cdr3_length: 13
clone_size: once
d_call: .
cdr3_nt: TGCAGTGCTAGAGAAGGGTACCAGTTTGGCTACATCTTC
cdr3_aa: CSAREGYQFGYIF

v_call: TRBV6-6
j_call: TRBJ1-6
cdr3_length: 16
clone_size: .
d_call: .
cdr3_nt: TGTGCCAGTAATCATGGAGGGGCAGAATATAATTCACCCCTCCACTTT
cdr3_aa: CASNHGGAEYNSPLHF

v_call: TRBV15
j_call: TRBJ2-1
cdr3_length: 13
clone_size: few
d_call: .
cdr3_nt: TGTGCCACCAGCCTCCGGACTATTAATGAGCAGTTCTTC
cdr3_aa: CATSLRTINEQFF

v_call: TRBV7-2
j_call: TRBJ1-1
cdr3_length: 15
clone_size: .
d_call: .
cdr3_nt: TGTGCCAGCAGCTTGGTGGACCTTCAGGGCACTGAAGCTTTCTTT
cdr3_aa: CASSLVDLQGTEAFF

v_call: TRBV10-3
j_call: TRBJ2-7
cdr3_length: 16
clone_size: .
d_call: TRBD1
cdr3_nt: TGTGCCATCAGTGAGTCCGACAGGGACGGATCCTACGAGCAGTACTTC
cdr3_aa: CAISESDRDGSYEQYF

v_call: TRBV13
j_call: TRBJ2-3
cdr3_length: 15
clone_size: few
d_call: .
cdr3_nt: TGTGCCAGCAGCTTCGGGGGGCTTGGCACAGATACGCAGTATTTT
cdr3_aa: CASSFGGLGTDTQYF

v_call: TRBV28
j_call: TRBJ1-2
cdr3_length: 16
clone_size: once
d_call: .
cdr3_nt: TGTGCCAGCAGTCCAGCCCTCGGGCAGAGAACTGGTGGCTACACCTTC
cdr3_aa: CASSPALGQRTGGYTF

v_call: TRBV2
j_call: TRBJ2-7
cdr3_length: 15
clone_size: .
d_call: TRBD1
cdr3_nt: TGTGCCAGCAGCACCAACGGGACAGGGGGTTACGAGCAGTACTTC
cdr3_aa: CASSTNGTGGYEQYF

v_call: TRBV29-1
j_call: TRBJ2-3
cdr3_length: 12
clone_size: .
d_call: .
cdr3_nt: TGCAGCGTTGATGGGGGCGGTTATACGCAGTATTTT
cdr3_aa: CSVDGGGYTQYF

v_call: TRBV6-4
j_call: TRBJ2-3
cdr3_length: 19
clone_size: once
d_call: .
cdr3_nt: TGCGCCAGCGGGCATTTTAGCGGAGTGCTCCCATTCGGCACAGATACGCAGTATTTT
cdr3_aa: CASGHFSGVLPFGTDTQYF

v_call: TRBV7-2
j_call: TRBJ2-1
cdr3_length: 16
clone_size: few
d_call: .
cdr3_nt: TGTGCCAGCAGCCCGTCCCGGGACCGTTTTTACAATGAGCAGTTCTTC
cdr3_aa: CASSPSRDRFYNEQFF

v_call: TRBV10-3
j_call: TRBJ2-5
cdr3_length: 12
clone_size: .
d_call: .
cdr3_nt: TGTACCATCAGTGAGTCGCGTGAGACCCAGTACTTC
cdr3_aa: CTISESRETQYF

v_call: TRBV2
j_call: TRBJ2-1
cdr3_length: 16
clone_size: .
d_call: .
cdr3_nt: TGTGCCAGCAGTGAATGGGCGGGACCGGAATACAATGAGCAGTTCTTC
cdr3_aa: CASSEWAGPEYNEQFF

v_call: TRBV5-1
j_call: TRBJ2-1
cdr3_length: 14
clone_size: .
d_call: .
cdr3_nt: TGCGCCAGCAGCGTGACAAACGCGAACAATGAGCAGTTCTTC
cdr3_aa: CASSVTNANNEQFF

v_call: TRBV4-3
j_call: TRBJ2-7
cdr3_length: 15
clone_size: .
d_call: .
cdr3_nt: TGCGCCAGCAGCCCACGACAGGACGGATCTTACGAGCAGTACTTC
cdr3_aa: CASSPRQDGSYEQYF